Listed below are T cell receptor beta chains from one sample, sequenced in a study of CD8+ T cells in alopecia areata. TCRdb's table, derived via immunoSEQ multiplex PCR, lists solely in-frame clones and lacks some. The sample gives about 150,000 clones, roughly 53% of which show up once; about 6.8% is in the top ten. Here the sequenced sample was CD4+ T cells sorted from blood, taken at week 0. All receptors derive from a human donor with alopecia areata. CDR3s include the opening cysteine and the closing phenylalanine or tryptophan. A D gene is named only where the DNA matches it firmly. The size field is filled for only some rows; it gives once, few, many or a size class.

d_gene,v_gene,abundance,j_gene,CDR3aa,CDR3nt
.,TRBV28,.,TRBJ1-5,CASSLGEGDQPQHF,TGTGCCAGCAGTTTAGGGGAGGGGGATCAGCCCCAGCATTTT
.,TRBV7-3,few,TRBJ2-3,CASSLTEGDRQYF,TGTGCCAGCAGCTTAACAGAGGGAGATAGGCAGTATTTT
.,TRBV7-9,once,TRBJ2-7,CASSLEGFTYEQYF,TGTGCCAGCAGCTTAGAGGGATTTACCTACGAGCAGTACTTC
.,TRBV30,few,TRBJ2-2,CAWETWKANTGELFF,TGTGCCTGGGAGACCTGGAAGGCGAACACCGGGGAGCTGTTTTTT
TRBD2,TRBV5-6,.,TRBJ2-4,CASSHGTSGGNLAKNIQYF,TGTGCCAGCAGCCACGGGACTAGCGGGGGCAATCTAGCCAAAAACATTCAGTACTTC
.,TRBV7-2,few,TRBJ1-2,CASSPAGPEGGYTF,TGTGCCAGCAGCCCCGCCGGGCCCGAGGGTGGCTACACCTTC
TRBD1,TRBV4-1,few,TRBJ2-1,CASSQVPGQGYNEQFF,TGCGCCAGCAGCCAGGTCCCGGGACAGGGCTACAATGAGCAGTTCTTC
.,TRBV4-2,once,TRBJ1-6,CASSQDWANSPLHF,TGTGCCAGCAGCCAAGATTGGGCGAATTCACCCCTCCACTTT
.,TRBV7-9,.,TRBJ2-5,CASSLDRSRETQYF,TGTGCCAGCAGCTTAGACAGGTCAAGGGAGACCCAGTACTTC
.,TRBV4-1,few,TRBJ1-1,CASSQGLLSRTLDTEAFF,TGCGCCAGCAGCCAAGGCCTATTATCCAGGACTCTGGACACTGAAGCTTTCTTT
.,TRBV7-9,.,TRBJ1-6,CASSSGQNKGYNSPLHF,TGTGCCAGCAGCTCAGGACAGAACAAAGGCTATAATTCACCCCTCCACTTT
.,TRBV30,.,TRBJ2-5,CAWSPGLVGETQYF,TGTGCCTGGAGTCCAGGGTTGGTTGGAGAGACCCAGTACTTC
TRBD2,TRBV18,few,TRBJ2-4,CASSPGLAGTLGIQYF,TGTGCCAGCTCACCAGGACTAGCGGGGACCCTTGGCATTCAGTACTTC
.,TRBV15,.,TRBJ1-3,CATGVGGLKGNTIYF,TGTGCCACCGGGGTAGGGGGATTGAAAGGAAACACCATATATTTT
TRBD2,TRBV25-1,.,TRBJ2-1,CASKSPGGPSNEQFF,TGTGCCAGCAAGTCCCCGGGGGGGCCTAGCAATGAGCAGTTCTTC
.,TRBV20-1,.,TRBJ1-2,CSAPWHGYTF,TGCAGTGCCCCATGGCATGGCTACACCTTC
.,TRBV29-1,.,TRBJ2-3,CSVESDTQYF,TGCAGCGTTGAGTCAGATACGCAGTATTTT
.,TRBV29-1,.,TRBJ1-2,CSVGGSKNGYTF,TGCAGCGTTGGAGGCAGCAAAAATGGCTACACCTTC
.,TRBV15,once,TRBJ1-3,CATSRDQNTIYF,TGTGCCACCAGCAGAGACCAAAACACCATATATTTT
TRBD1,TRBV30,.,TRBJ2-5,CAWSGGQGMKETQYF,TGTGCCTGGAGTGGGGGACAGGGAATGAAAGAGACCCAGTACTTC
.,TRBV14,.,TRBJ2-5,CASSQERKTQYF,TGTGCCAGCAGCCAAGAGCGGAAGACCCAGTACTTC
TRBD1,TRBV30,.,TRBJ1-2,CAWSAGTDGGYTF,TGTGCCTGGAGTGCCGGGACAGATGGTGGCTACACCTTC
.,TRBV7-2,.,TRBJ2-1,CASSLVSEQFF,TGTGCCAGCAGCCTTGTCAGTGAGCAGTTCTTC
.,TRBV30,.,TRBJ1-6,CAWNTGPRSPLHF,TGTGCCTGGAATACCGGCCCCCGATCACCCCTCCACTTT
.,TRBV2,.,TRBJ2-4,CASRYLAKNIQYF,TGTGCCAGCAGATACCTAGCCAAAAACATTCAGTACTTC
.,TRBV23-1,.,TRBJ1-2,CATAFTSDHYGYTF,TGCGCCACAGCGTTCACCTCAGACCACTATGGCTACACCTTC
.,TRBV4-3,few,TRBJ2-1,CASSQTGASTNEQFF,TGCGCCAGCAGCCAAACGGGGGCCTCTACAAATGAGCAGTTCTTC
.,TRBV5-1,.,TRBJ1-4,CASSLGQTNEKLFF,TGCGCCAGCAGTCTGGGGCAGACTAATGAAAAACTGTTTTTT
TRBD2,TRBV7-2,.,TRBJ2-2,CASSSKTSGAHTGELFF,TGTGCCAGCAGTTCCAAGACTAGCGGCGCGCACACCGGGGAGCTGTTTTTT